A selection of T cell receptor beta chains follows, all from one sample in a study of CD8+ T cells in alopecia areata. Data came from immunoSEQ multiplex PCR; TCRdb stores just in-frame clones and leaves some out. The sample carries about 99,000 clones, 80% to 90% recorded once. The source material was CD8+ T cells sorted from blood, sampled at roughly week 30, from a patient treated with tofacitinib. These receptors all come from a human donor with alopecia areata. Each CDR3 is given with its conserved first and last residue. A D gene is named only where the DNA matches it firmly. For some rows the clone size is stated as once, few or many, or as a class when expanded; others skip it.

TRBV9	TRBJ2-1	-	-	CASSRSPNEQFF	TGTGCCAGCAGTCGGTCGCCCAATGAGCAGTTCTTC
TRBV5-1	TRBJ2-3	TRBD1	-	CASSLGQGADTQYF	TGCGCCAGCAGCTTGGGACAGGGTGCAGATACGCAGTATTTT
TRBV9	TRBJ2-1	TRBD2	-	CASSSPPGSGSSNEQFF	TGTGCCAGCAGCTCGCCTCCGGGTAGCGGGAGTTCGAATGAGCAGTTCTTC
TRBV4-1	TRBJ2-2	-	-	CASSQVGTNTGELFF	TGCGCCAGCAGCCAAGTAGGAACAAACACCGGGGAGCTGTTTTTT
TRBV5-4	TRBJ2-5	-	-	CASSQPPGGLGETQYF	TGTGCCAGCAGCCAACCCCCCGGGGGTCTTGGAGAGACCCAGTACTTC
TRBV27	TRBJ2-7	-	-	CASSFSRAARGYEQYF	TGTGCCAGCAGTTTCTCGCGAGCGGCCCGGGGCTACGAGCAGTACTTC
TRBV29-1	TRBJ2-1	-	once	CSVELEYNEQFF	TGCAGCGTTGAGTTGGAGTACAATGAGCAGTTCTTC
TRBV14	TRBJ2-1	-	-	CASSPANNEQFF	TGTGCCAGCAGCCCCGCGAACAATGAGCAGTTCTTC
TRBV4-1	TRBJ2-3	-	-	CASSQARWDTQYF	TGCGCCAGCAGCCAGGCTAGATGGGATACGCAGTATTTT
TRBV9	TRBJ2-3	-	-	CASSVGSGTQYF	TGTGCCAGCAGCGTAGGAAGTGGTACGCAGTATTTT
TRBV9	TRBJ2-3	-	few	CASSVVSASTDTQYF	TGTGCCAGCAGCGTAGTGTCAGCTAGCACAGATACGCAGTATTTT
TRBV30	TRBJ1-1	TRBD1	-	CAWSQGAGVNTEAFF	TGTGCCTGGAGCCAGGGGGCCGGGGTTAACACTGAAGCTTTCTTT
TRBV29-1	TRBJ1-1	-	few	CSVVYGGVEAFF	TGCAGCGTTGTTTATGGGGGGGTTGAAGCTTTCTTT
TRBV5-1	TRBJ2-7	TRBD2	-	CASSWGSGTTYEQYF	TGCGCCAGCAGCTGGGGGTCCGGGACTACCTACGAGCAGTACTTC
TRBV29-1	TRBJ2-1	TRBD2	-	CSGGRATNEQFF	TGCAGCGGCGGGAGGGCCACCAATGAGCAGTTCTTC
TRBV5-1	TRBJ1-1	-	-	CASSLRSHTEAFF	TGCGCCAGCAGCTTAAGGTCCCACACTGAAGCTTTCTTT
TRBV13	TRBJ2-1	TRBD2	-	CASSQLAEQFF	TGTGCCAGCAGTCAACTAGCGGAGCAGTTCTTC
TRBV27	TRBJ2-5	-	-	CASSPLNYQETQYF	TGTGCCAGCAGTCCGCTCAATTACCAAGAGACCCAGTACTTC
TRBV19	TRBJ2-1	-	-	CASSITYNEQFF	TGTGCCAGTAGTATAACTTACAATGAGCAGTTCTTC
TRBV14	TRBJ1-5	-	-	CASSQYTVLSNQPQHF	TGTGCCAGCAGCCAATATACAGTCCTTAGCAATCAGCCCCAGCATTTT
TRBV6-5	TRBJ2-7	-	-	CASSESGTPYEQYF	TGTGCCAGCAGCGAGTCAGGGACTCCCTACGAGCAGTACTTC
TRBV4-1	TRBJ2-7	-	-	CASSQDRGSYEQYF	TGCGCCAGCAGCCAAGACAGGGGCTCCTACGAGCAGTACTTC
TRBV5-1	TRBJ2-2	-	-	CASSLLPGLANTGELFF	TGCGCCAGCAGCTTGCTCCCCGGACTTGCGAACACCGGGGAGCTGTTTTTT
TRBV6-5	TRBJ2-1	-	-	CASSYRSGNNEQFF	TGTGCCAGCAGTTATCGGTCGGGGAACAATGAGCAGTTCTTC
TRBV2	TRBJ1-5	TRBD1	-	CASSFPDRVNQPQHF	TGTGCCAGCAGTTTTCCTGACAGGGTCAATCAGCCCCAGCATTTT
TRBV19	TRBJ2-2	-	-	CASSPSGAGELFF	TGTGCCAGTAGTCCCTCGGGTGCCGGGGAGCTGTTTTTT
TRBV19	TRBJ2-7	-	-	CASSSAIQSSYEQYF	TGTGCCAGTAGTTCGGCGATACAGAGCTCCTACGAGCAGTACTTC
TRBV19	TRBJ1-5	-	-	CASSINRESNQPQHF	TGTGCCAGTAGTATCAACAGGGAGAGCAATCAGCCCCAGCATTTT
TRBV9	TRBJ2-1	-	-	CASSVGRSSYNEQFF	TGTGCCAGCAGCGTAGGGAGGTCCTCCTACAATGAGCAGTTCTTC
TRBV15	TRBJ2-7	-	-	CATSSPGAGEQYF	TGTGCCACCAGCAGTCCAGGGGCGGGCGAGCAGTACTTC
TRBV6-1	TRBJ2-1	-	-	CASSDIADAYNEQFF	TGTGCCAGCAGTGACATAGCGGATGCCTACAATGAGCAGTTCTTC
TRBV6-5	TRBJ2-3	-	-	CASRGGPAGTDTQYF	TGTGCCAGCAGGGGGGGACCAGCGGGCACAGATACGCAGTATTTT
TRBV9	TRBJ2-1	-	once	CASSDDREADNEQFF	TGTGCCAGCAGCGACGACAGGGAGGCCGACAATGAGCAGTTCTTC
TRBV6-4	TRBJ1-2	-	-	CASSEPENYGYTF	TGCGCCAGCAGTGAGCCCGAAAACTATGGCTACACCTTC
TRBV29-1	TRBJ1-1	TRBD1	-	CSVDTDRENTEAFF	TGCAGCGTTGACACGGACAGGGAGAACACTGAAGCTTTCTTT
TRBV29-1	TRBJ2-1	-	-	CSVVITRGNEQFF	TGCAGCGTTGTAATCACCCGGGGCAATGAGCAGTTCTTC
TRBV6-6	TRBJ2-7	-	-	CASSYSIQGDSYEQYF	TGTGCCAGCAGTTACTCGATACAGGGCGATTCCTACGAGCAGTACTTC
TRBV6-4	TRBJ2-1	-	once	CASSDTPAKGYNEQFF	TGTGCCAGCAGTGACACCCCAGCCAAGGGCTACAATGAGCAGTTCTTC
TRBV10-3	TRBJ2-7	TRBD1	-	CAISELKQGVYDYEQYF	TGTGCCATCAGTGAGCTGAAACAGGGGGTTTATGATTACGAGCAGTACTTC
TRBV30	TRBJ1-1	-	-	CAWSVGGWTEAFF	TGTGCCTGGAGTGTAGGAGGGTGGACTGAAGCTTTCTTT
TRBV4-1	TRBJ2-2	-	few	CASSQVDYTGELFF	TGCGCCAGCAGCCAAGTTGACTACACCGGGGAGCTGTTTTTT
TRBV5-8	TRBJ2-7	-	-	CASSSAGTDYEQYF	TGTGCCAGCAGCTCTGCCGGGACGGACTACGAGCAGTACTTC
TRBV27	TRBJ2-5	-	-	CASSLGTPSGFRETQYF	TGTGCCAGCAGTTTAGGGACCCCCAGCGGTTTCCGGGAGACCCAGTACTTC
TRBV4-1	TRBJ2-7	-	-	CASSHGQLEYEQYF	TGCGCCAGCAGCCACGGACAGTTAGAATACGAGCAGTACTTC
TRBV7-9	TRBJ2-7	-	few	CASSPTGQYEQYF	TGTGCCAGCAGCCCCACCGGACAGTACGAGCAGTACTTC
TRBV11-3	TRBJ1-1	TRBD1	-	CASSYRGDTEAFF	TGTGCCAGCAGCTACAGGGGAGACACTGAAGCTTTCTTT
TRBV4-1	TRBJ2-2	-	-	CASSQEEQMTGELFF	TGCGCCAGCAGCCAAGAAGAACAGATGACCGGGGAGCTGTTTTTT
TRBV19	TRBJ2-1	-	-	CASRVSGYNEQFF	TGTGCCAGTAGGGTTAGCGGTTACAATGAGCAGTTCTTC
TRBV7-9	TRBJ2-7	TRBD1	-	CASSLSGQGFHEQYF	TGTGCCAGCAGCTTATCCGGACAGGGGTTCCACGAGCAGTACTTC
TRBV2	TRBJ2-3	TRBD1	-	CASRGVWTGYTDTQYF	TGTGCCAGCAGGGGGGTGTGGACAGGGTACACAGATACGCAGTATTTT
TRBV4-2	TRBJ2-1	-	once	CASSQDATESYNEQFF	TGTGCCAGCAGCCAAGATGCGACGGAATCCTACAATGAGCAGTTCTTC
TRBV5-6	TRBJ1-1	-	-	CASFPLGDTEAFF	TGTGCCAGCTTCCCCCTGGGGGACACTGAAGCTTTCTTT
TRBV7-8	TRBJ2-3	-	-	CASSLVGRHMGSTDTQYF	TGTGCCAGCAGCTTAGTGGGGCGTCATATGGGAAGCACAGATACGCAGTATTTT